The rows below give T cell receptor beta chains drawn from one sample of a study of human T cells and chemical hapten exposure. TCRdb fed the RACE reads into MiXCR, producing one record per CDR3 protein. This table has 35,000 to 45,000 distinct CDR3 sequences, roughly an eighth appearing once. This specimen consisted of whole blood, obtained in connection with sensitization to the hapten diphenylcyclopropenone (DPC). The origin of the receptors is a woman aged 40 to 49 with alopecia areata. Some clones in this sample may be carry-over from other donors' samples. Both conserved end residues are part of each CDR3. Fields, in order: CDR3 protein, CDR3 DNA, V gene, J gene, clone size, D gene. A D gene is named only where the DNA matches it firmly. Some rows have no size entry. The others give once, few or many, or a class for an expanded clone.

CSAGGERAPYNEQFF	TGCAGTGCTGGTGGGGAGCGGGCCCCTTACAATGAGCAGTTCTTC	TRBV20-1	TRBJ2-1	-	-
CATSRAADTQYF	TGTGCCACCAGCAGAGCCGCAGATACGCAGTATTTT	TRBV15	TRBJ2-3	-	-
CASSPVGGSYNEQFF	TGTGCCAGCAGTCCTGTCGGGGGCTCCTACAATGAGCAGTTCTTC	TRBV27	TRBJ2-1	many	-
CAISEDTVGETQYF	TGTGCCATCAGTGAAGACACCGTGGGGGAGACCCAGTACTTC	TRBV10-3	TRBJ2-5	many	-
CSVATGLSYGYTF	TGCAGCGTTGCGACAGGTCTTTCTTATGGCTACACCTTC	TRBV29-1	TRBJ1-2	-	-
CSAEGTGEEKLFF	TGCAGTGCGGAGGGAACAGGGGAAGAAAAACTGTTTTTT	TRBV20-1	TRBJ1-4	many	TRBD1
CAATGAQDTEAFF	TGTGCCGCCACAGGGGCGCAGGACACTGAAGCTTTCTTT	TRBV10-3	TRBJ1-1	few	TRBD1
CASTGTFSYNEQFF	TGTGCCAGCACCGGGACTTTCTCCTACAATGAGCAGTTCTTC	TRBV9	TRBJ2-1	many	-
CASSDQDNEAFF	TGCGCCAGCAGTGACCAGGATAATGAAGCTTTCTTT	TRBV10-2	TRBJ1-1	many	-
CSVAKERLDTEAFF	TGCAGCGTTGCGAAGGAGAGATTGGACACTGAAGCTTTCTTT	TRBV29-1	TRBJ1-1	-	-
CASSPRDGSQETQYF	TGTGCCAGCTCACCCCGGGACGGGTCCCAAGAGACCCAGTACTTC	TRBV18	TRBJ2-5	many	-
CASGFNRVSGTHNEQFF	TGTGCTAGTGGTTTCAATAGGGTTAGCGGGACTCACAATGAGCAGTTCTTC	TRBV12-5	TRBJ2-1	many	TRBD2
CSGTKGPLNTEAFF	TGCAGCGGGACGAAGGGACCTTTGAACACTGAAGCTTTCTTT	TRBV29-1	TRBJ1-1	-	-
CASSPPTGPIQFF	TGTGCCAGCAGCCCTCCGACGGGGCCCATACAGTTCTTC	TRBV14	TRBJ2-1	many	-
CATSDAGGRGGGDTQYF	TGTGCCACCAGTGATGCGGGAGGCAGGGGGGGTGGAGATACGCAGTATTTT	TRBV24-1	TRBJ2-3	many	-
CASSYPQFPYNEQFF	TGTGCCAGCAGTTACCCCCAGTTTCCCTACAATGAGCAGTTCTTC	TRBV6-6	TRBJ2-1	many	-
CASSQAGQGMGQPQHF	TGCGCCAGCAGCCAAGCGGGACAGGGGATGGGTCAGCCCCAGCATTTT	TRBV4-1	TRBJ1-5	many	TRBD1
CASSGEGLRNSPLHF	TGTGCCAGCAGTGGCGAGGGATTGAGGAATTCACCCCTCCACTTT	TRBV2	TRBJ1-6	-	-
CASSLRRLAAFNEQFF	TGTGCCAGCAGCTTAAGACGGCTAGCGGCCTTCAATGAGCAGTTCTTC	TRBV7-8	TRBJ2-1	many	TRBD2
CASIPPSYNEQFF	TGTGCCAGCATCCCCCCGTCCTACAATGAGCAGTTCTTC	TRBV28	TRBJ2-1	few	-
CASSPRTSGRWNEQFF	TGTGCCAGCAGCCCCCGCACTAGCGGGAGGTGGAATGAGCAGTTCTTC	TRBV7-8	TRBJ2-1	-	TRBD2
CASSSSFDRGESTDTQYF	TGTGCCAGCAGTTCATCCTTTGACAGGGGAGAGAGCACAGATACGCAGTATTTT	TRBV28	TRBJ2-3	few	TRBD1
CASSPSGPLGSPLHF	TGTGCCAGCTCACCCTCGGGACCTCTTGGATCACCCCTCCACTTT	TRBV18	TRBJ1-6	-	-
CASSYPGNYGYTF	TGTGCCAGCAGTTACCCAGGGAACTATGGCTACACCTTC	TRBV6-5	TRBJ1-2	few	-
CASINSYYEQYF	TGTGCCAGCATTAACAGCTACTACGAGCAGTACTTC	TRBV28	TRBJ2-7	-	-
CASAPASGGFGYGYTF	TGTGCCAGCGCCCCCGCCTCAGGGGGCTTTGGCTATGGCTACACCTTC	TRBV28	TRBJ1-2	many	TRBD1
CASSEISGRRTGELFF	TGTGCCAGCAGTGAGATAAGCGGGAGAAGAACCGGGGAGCTGTTTTTT	TRBV2	TRBJ2-2	-	TRBD2
CASSFVMGRRAAEAFF	TGTGCCAGCAGCTTTGTGATGGGACGGAGGGCGGCAGAAGCTTTCTTT	TRBV7-9	TRBJ1-1	-	-
CASSLEENTGELFF	TGCGCCAGCAGTCTCGAGGAGAACACCGGGGAGCTGTTTTTT	TRBV4-3	TRBJ2-2	-	-
CSARLGSSTDTQYF	TGCAGTGCCCGACTGGGCTCTAGCACAGATACGCAGTATTTT	TRBV20-1	TRBJ2-3	-	-
CASSLGGGAGFGLFF	TGTGCCAGCAGCTTAGGAGGGGGCGCCGGGTTTGGACTGTTTTTT	TRBV7-2	TRBJ1-4	many	TRBD1